In this sample, the clone carrying this T cell receptor beta chain turned up once. What it binds is not known. CDR3 size: 13 residues. V was clipped by 3 bases and J by 7 bases, with 10 bases between them. The germline gives CDR1 PRHDT, CDR2 FYEKMQ (reference sequence). These data come from a study of identifying expanded T cells in peripheral blood. General study findings and limits: About 1.2 clones differed between technical replicates, versus approximately 17 and 20 over time.

During the collection period, no donor immune events like infections were recorded. TCRdb keeps only in-frame clones here, not all; method: immunoSEQ multiplex PCR. The table lists about 86,000 clones, approximately 85% of them singletons, with roughly 4.1% in the top ten. The sample was blood. The chain employs TRBV13 and TRBJ2-1, with TRBD1 as a possible D gene (5 bases). This clonotype was sampled from a person aged 18-70 years in good health. CDR3 sequence: CASSFGRENEQFF. CDR3 DNA: TGTGCCAGCAGCTTCGGCAGGGAAAATGAGCAGTTCTTC.